These 4 T cell receptor beta chains were sequenced from one sample in a study of blood T cell repertoires in COVID-19. Measured with immunoSEQ multiplex PCR; TCRdb has only the in-frame clones, and not every one. Altogether fewer than 250,000 clones are present, around 84% being singletons, with the ten largest covering around 3%. The sequenced sample consisted of peripheral blood. All receptors come from a man aged 55 to 70 with acute or convalescent COVID-19.

V is TRBV3-1 (or the pseudogene TRBV3-2) and J is TRBJ1-3, with D hard to call. The CDR3 sequence is 17 residues long. The germline CDR1 and CDR2 sequences are LGHDT and YNNKEL (reference sequence). V was cut by 0 bases and J by 4 bases, with 16 bases left in between. The DNA of the CDR3 is TGTGCCAGCAGCCAAGATCGTGGCCGGGGAATGGGAAACACCATATATTTT. This gives the protein CASSQDRGRGMGNTIYF.

The V call is TRBV25-1, the J call TRBJ1-6; tentative D call: TRBD1 (6 bases). The CDR3 has 14 residues. The V gene's germline CDR1 is MGHDK and CDR2 SYGVNS. The V gene lost 8 bases and the J gene lost 9 bases, with 17 bases spanning the gap. The CDR3 bases are TGTGCCAGCTCTCCCACGGGGGGCGGTTCACCCCTCCACTTT. The encoded protein is CASSPTGGGSPLHF.

This clone was seen a few times. The chain links TRBV7-2 to TRBJ2-1; the match to TRBD2 covers 10 bases. Germline V CDR1 and CDR2: SGHTA, FQGNSA. This CDR3 contains 18 residues. The ends lost 1 base at V and 7 bases at J; junction bases unmatched: 13. The CDR3 DNA follows: TGTGCCAGCAGCTTAGGCCCCGTAGCGGGGGGACCCCGGAATGAGCAGTTCTTC. This sequence encodes CASSLGPVAGGPRNEQFF.

The chain is built from TRBV5-1 and TRBJ1-1, with TRBD1 as a possible D gene (5 bases). Germline V gene lookup returns CDR1 SGHRS and CDR2 YFSETQ. The length of the CDR3 is 14 residues. Trimming pared 0 bases from V and 4 bases from J, leaving 10 bases between. The CDR3 loop reads CASSLGDSRTEAFF. The CDR3 nucleotides are TGCGCCAGCAGCTTGGGAGACAGCCGCACTGAAGCTTTCTTT.